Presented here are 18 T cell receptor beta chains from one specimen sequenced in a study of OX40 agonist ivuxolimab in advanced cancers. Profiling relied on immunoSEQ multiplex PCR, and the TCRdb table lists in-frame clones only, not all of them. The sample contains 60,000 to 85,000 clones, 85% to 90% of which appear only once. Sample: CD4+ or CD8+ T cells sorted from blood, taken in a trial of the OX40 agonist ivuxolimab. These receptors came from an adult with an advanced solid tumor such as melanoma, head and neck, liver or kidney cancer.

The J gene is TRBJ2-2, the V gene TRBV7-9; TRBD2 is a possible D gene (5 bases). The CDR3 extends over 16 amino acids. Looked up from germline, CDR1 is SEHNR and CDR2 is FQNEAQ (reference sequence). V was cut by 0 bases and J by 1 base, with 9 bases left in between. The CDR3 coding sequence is TGTGCCAGCAGCTTAGCAGGGAGCGGGAACACCGGGGAGCTGTTTTTT. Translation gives CASSLAGSGNTGELFF.

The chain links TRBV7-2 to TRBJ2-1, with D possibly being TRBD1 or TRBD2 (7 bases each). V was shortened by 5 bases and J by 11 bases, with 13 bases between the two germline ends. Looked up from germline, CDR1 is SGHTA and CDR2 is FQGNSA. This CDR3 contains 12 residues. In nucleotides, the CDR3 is TGTGCCAGCAGCCAGGGGGGGGCCCAGCAGTTCTTC. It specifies CASSQGGAQQFF.

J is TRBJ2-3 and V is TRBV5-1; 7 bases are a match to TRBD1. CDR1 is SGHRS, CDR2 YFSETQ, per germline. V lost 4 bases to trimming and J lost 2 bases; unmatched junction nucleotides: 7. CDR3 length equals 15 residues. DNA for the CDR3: TGCGCCAGCAGCCTCCCCGGGACAGACACAGATACGCAGTATTTT. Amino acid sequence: CASSLPGTDTDTQYF.

CDR3 in DNA: TGTGCCAGCAGTGAATTGGTAGGGGGCGCCCCTCTCTACAATGAGCAGTTCTTC. Translated, it gives CASSELVGGAPLYNEQFF. The chain is built from TRBV2 and TRBJ2-1, with TRBD1 identical over 7 bases. In germline, CDR1 is SNHLY, CDR2 FYNNEI. Germline trimming cut 2 bases from V and 3 bases from J; bases unmatched to any gene: 13. There are 18 residues in the CDR3.

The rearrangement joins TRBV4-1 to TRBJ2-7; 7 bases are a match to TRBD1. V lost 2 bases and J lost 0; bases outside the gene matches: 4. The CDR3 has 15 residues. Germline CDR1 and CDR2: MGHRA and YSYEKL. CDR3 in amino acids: CASSQPGTVSYEQYF. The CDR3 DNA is TGCGCCAGCAGCCAACCCGGGACAGTCTCCTACGAGCAGTACTTC.

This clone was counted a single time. CDR3 in amino acids: CASSLAGGSNTGELFF. The DNA for the CDR3 is TGCGCCAGCAGCTTGGCCGGGGGTTCGAACACCGGGGAGCTGTTTTTT. The chain carries TRBV5-1 and TRBJ2-2, with D perhaps matching TRBD2 (6 bases). Trimming shortened V by 0 bases and J by 0 bases, and 9 bases separated the two germline ends. CDR1 and CDR2 (germline): SGHRS, YFSETQ. This CDR3 region has 16 residues.

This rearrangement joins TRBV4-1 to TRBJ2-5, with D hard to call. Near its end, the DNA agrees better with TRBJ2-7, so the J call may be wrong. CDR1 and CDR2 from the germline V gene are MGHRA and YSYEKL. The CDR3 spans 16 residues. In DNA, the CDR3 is TGCGCCAGCAGCCAAGATCTAAGTACAATCTCCTACGAGCAGTACTTC. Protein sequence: CASSQDLSTISYEQYF.

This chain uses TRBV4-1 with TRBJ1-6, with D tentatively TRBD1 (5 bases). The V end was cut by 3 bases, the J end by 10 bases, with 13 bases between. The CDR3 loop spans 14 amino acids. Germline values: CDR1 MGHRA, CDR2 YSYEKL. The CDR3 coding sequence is TGCGCCAGCAGCCAGCCAGGGACCCACTCACCCCTCCACTTT. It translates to CASSQPGTHSPLHF.

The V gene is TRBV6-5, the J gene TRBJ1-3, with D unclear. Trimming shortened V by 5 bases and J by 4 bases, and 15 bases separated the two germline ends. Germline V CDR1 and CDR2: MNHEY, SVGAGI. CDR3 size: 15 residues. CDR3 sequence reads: CASSRTFGPGNTIYF. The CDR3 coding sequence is TGTGCCAGCAGTCGCACTTTTGGTCCCGGAAACACCATATATTTT.

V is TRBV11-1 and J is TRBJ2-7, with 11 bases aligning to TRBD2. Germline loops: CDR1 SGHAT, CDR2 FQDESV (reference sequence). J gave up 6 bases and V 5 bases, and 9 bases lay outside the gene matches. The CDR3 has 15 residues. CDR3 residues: CASSLTSGSPSEQYF. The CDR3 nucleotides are TGTGCCAGCAGCCTCACTAGCGGGAGCCCCTCCGAGCAGTACTTC.

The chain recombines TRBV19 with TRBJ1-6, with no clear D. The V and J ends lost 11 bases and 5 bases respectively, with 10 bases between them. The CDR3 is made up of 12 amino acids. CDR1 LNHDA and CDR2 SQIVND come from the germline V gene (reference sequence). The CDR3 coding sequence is TGTGCCGTGGGTTTTAATAATTCACCCCTCCACTTT. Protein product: CAVGFNNSPLHF.

The CDR3 DNA reads as TGTGCCAGCAGCTTAGCTGGACTAGCGGACATCTACGAGCAGTACTTC. Amino acid sequence: CASSLAGLADIYEQYF. The rearrangement joins TRBV7-2 to TRBJ2-7, with 10 bases that match TRBD2. V shed 0 bases, J shed 3 bases, and the junction held 5 bases outside the gene matches. The CDR3 has 16 amino acids. Germline loops: CDR1 SGHTA, CDR2 FQGNSA.

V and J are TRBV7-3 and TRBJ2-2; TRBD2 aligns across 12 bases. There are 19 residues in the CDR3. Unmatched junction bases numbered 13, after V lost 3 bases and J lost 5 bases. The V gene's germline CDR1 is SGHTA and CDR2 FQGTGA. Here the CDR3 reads CASSFAPTSGSGRTGELFF. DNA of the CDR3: TGTGCCAGCAGCTTCGCCCCGACTAGCGGGAGCGGTCGAACCGGGGAGCTGTTTTTT.

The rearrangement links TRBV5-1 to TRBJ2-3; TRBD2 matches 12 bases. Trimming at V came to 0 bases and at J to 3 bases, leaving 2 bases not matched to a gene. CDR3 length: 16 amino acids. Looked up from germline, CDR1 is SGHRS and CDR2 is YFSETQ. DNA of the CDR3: TGCGCCAGCAGCTTGGAGACTAGCGGGAGAACAGATACGCAGTATTTT. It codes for CASSLETSGRTDTQYF.

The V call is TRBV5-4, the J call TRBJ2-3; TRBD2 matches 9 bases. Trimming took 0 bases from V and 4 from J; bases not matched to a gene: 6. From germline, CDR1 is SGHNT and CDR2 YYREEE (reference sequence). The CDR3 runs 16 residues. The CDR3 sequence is CASSLVSGRTADTQYF. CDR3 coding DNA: TGTGCCAGCAGCTTGGTTAGCGGGAGAACCGCAGATACGCAGTATTTT.

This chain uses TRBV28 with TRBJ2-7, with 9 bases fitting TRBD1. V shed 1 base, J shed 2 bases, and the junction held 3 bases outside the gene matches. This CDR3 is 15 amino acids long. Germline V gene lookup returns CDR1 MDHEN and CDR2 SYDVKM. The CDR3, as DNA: TGTGCCAGCAGTTTATTTTGGACAGGGGCCTACGAGCAGTACTTC. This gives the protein CASSLFWTGAYEQYF.

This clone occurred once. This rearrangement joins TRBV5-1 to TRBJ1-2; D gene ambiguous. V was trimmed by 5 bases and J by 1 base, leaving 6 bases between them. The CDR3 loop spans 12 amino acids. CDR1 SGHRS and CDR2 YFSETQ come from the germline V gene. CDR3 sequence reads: CASRKGNYGYTF. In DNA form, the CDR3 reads TGCGCCAGCAGAAAGGGTAACTATGGCTACACCTTC.

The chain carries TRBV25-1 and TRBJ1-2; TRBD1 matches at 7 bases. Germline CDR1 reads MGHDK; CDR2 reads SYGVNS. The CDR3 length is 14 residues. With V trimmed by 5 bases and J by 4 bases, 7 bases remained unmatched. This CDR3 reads CASSRAGQSYGYTF. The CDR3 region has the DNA TGTGCCAGCAGTCGCGCGGGACAGTCCTATGGCTACACCTTC.